This TCR beta chain stems from a study of cytomegalovirus exposure and HLA in healthy donors. Whole-study results and caveats: The study reported that TCR beta sequences accurately predicted HLA-A and HLA-B alleles in most subjects.

Use of 60 Vbeta and 13 Jbeta primers characterized the PCR. The assay was immunoSEQ multiplex PCR, and TCRdb's table has in-frame clones only and misses some. The repertoire has about 130,000 clones, approximately 77% of them found once; the top ten carry approximately 1.4%. As to this clone: Its antigen is undetermined.

Material for sequencing was PBMCs. The receptor was isolated from a woman aged 40-49 years in good health and CMV-seronegative.

CDR3 amino acids: CASSVLTGRNTEAFF. The CDR3 DNA reads TGCGCCAGCAGCGTACTGACAGGGAGGAACACTGAAGCTTTCTTT. The chain uses TRBV5-1 and TRBJ1-1; 7 nucleotides match TRBD1. CDR3 size: 15 residues. The V gene's germline CDR1 is SGHRS and CDR2 YFSETQ. Trimming removed 4 bases from V and 1 base from J; junction bases left unmatched: 7.